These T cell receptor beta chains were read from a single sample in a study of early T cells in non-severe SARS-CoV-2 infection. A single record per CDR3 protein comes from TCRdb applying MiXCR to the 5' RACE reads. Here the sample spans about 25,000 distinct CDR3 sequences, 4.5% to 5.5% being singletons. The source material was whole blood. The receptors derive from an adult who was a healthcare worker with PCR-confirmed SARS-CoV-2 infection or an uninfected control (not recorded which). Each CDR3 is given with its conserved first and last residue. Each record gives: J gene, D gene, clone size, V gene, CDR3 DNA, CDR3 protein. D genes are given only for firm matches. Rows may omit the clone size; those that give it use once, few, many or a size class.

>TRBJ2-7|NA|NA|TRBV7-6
TGTGCCAGCAGCTTAGGGTTGGGCGCTCATACCTACGAGCAGTACTTC
CASSLGLGAHTYEQYF
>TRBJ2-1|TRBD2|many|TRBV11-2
TGTGCCAGCAGCTTAGTGGGAGGGCGAGTCCATGAGCAGTTCTTC
CASSLVGGRVHEQFF
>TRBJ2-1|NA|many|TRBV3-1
TGTGCCAGCAGCGAGGGTCGCCACAATGAGCAGTTCTTC
CASSEGRHNEQFF
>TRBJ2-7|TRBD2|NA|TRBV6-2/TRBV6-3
TGTGCCAGCACTCGTCTCTCGCGCGGGAGTACCTACGAGCAGTACTTC
CASTRLSRGSTYEQYF
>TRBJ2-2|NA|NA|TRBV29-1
TGCAGCGCACGGGACATTCGCACCGGGGAGCTGTTTTTT
CSARDIRTGELFF
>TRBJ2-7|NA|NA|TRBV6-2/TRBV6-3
TGTGCCAGCAGCCGGGACTCGGGCAACTACGAGCAGTACTTC
CASSRDSGNYEQYF
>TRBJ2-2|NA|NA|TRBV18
TGTGCCAGCTCACCGTCGGGAGCCGGGGAGCTGTTTTTT
CASSPSGAGELFF
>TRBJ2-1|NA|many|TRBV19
TGTGCCAGTAGGGGACCCCTATTTTACAATGAGCAGTTCTTC
CASRGPLFYNEQFF
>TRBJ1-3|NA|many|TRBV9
TGTGCCAGCAGCCTCCGGACGGCGAGCTCTGGAAACACCATATATTTT
CASSLRTASSGNTIYF
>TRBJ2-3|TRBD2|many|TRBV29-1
TGCAGCGTTGATGGGACTAGCGGGCGCACAGATACGCAGTATTTT
CSVDGTSGRTDTQYF
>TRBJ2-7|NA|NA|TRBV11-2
TGTGCCAGCAGCTTAGACAGGGGTTCGTACGAGCAGTACTTC
CASSLDRGSYEQYF
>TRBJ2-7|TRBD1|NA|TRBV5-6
TGTGCCAGCAGCTCCCCGGGACAGGTCGACGAGCAGTACTTC
CASSSPGQVDEQYF
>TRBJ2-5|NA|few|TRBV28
TGTGCCAGCAGTATTACTACCGGACGTCAAGGAGAGACCCAGTACTTC
CASSITTGRQGETQYF
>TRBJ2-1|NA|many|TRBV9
TGTGCCAGCAGCGTATCCGGCTCGATTTACAATGAGCAGTTCTTC
CASSVSGSIYNEQFF
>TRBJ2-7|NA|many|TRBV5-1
TGCGCCAGCAGCTCCCAGACTAACTCCTACGAGCAGTACTTC
CASSSQTNSYEQYF
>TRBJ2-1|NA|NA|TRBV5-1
TGCGCCAGCAGCTTGAGGCTAACCCCTGTTAATGAGCAGTTCTTC
CASSLRLTPVNEQFF
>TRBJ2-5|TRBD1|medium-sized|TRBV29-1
TGCAGCGTTGAAGAGGGACAGGGGAGATCAGAGACCCAGTACTTC
CSVEEGQGRSETQYF
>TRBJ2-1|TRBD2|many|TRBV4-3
TGCGCCAGCAGCCAAGATGGTAGCGGGGTTGACTACAATGAGCAGTTCTTC
CASSQDGSGVDYNEQFF
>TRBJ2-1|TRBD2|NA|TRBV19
TGTGCCAGTAGCGCGGGAGATGGGTACAATGAGCAGTTCTTC
CASSAGDGYNEQFF
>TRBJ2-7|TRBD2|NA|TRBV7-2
TGTGCCAGCAGCTCCCAACTAGCGGGGGGCGAGCAGTACTTC
CASSSQLAGGEQYF
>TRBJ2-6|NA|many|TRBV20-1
TGCAGTGCTAGTCTATCGGGCGGGGCCAACGTCCTGACTTTC
CSASLSGGANVLTF
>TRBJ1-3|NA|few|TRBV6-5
TGTGCCAGCAGTTACTCTGGACAAAGTGGAAACACCATATATTTT
CASSYSGQSGNTIYF
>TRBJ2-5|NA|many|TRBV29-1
TGCAGCGTTGGGAGTATGGGGGAGACCCAGTACTTC
CSVGSMGETQYF
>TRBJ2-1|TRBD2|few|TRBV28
TGTGCCAGCAGTTCAGTTAGCGGGAGGGCCTACAATGAGCAGTTCTTC
CASSSVSGRAYNEQFF
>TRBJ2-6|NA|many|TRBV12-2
TGTGCAAGTCGCTTCCACCTAATACAGGTGTCGGGGGCCAACGTCCTGACTTTC
CASRFHLIQVSGANVLTF
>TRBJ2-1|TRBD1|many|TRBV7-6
TGTGCCAGCAGCTTAAGTCGGCAGGGGGCCTACAATGAGCAGTTCTTC
CASSLSRQGAYNEQFF
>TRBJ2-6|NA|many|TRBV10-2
TGCGCCAGCAGGCCGACCAGTTCTGGGGCCAACGTCCTGACTTTC
CASRPTSSGANVLTF